The 9 T cell receptor beta chains given below trace back to one sample, sequenced in a study of T cell responses to AZD1222 COVID-19 vaccine. Measured with immunoSEQ multiplex PCR; TCRdb has only the in-frame clones, and not every one. The sample has over 130,000 clones; around 90% are singletons. The sequences come from peripheral blood, collected on day 0 of AZD1222 vaccination. Receptor source: an adult in good health.

The J gene is TRBJ2-7, the V gene TRBV11-2, with D perhaps TRBD1 (6 bases). The CDR3 has 15 residues. With 6 bases removed from V and 0 bases from J, the gap between germline ends came to 15 bases. CDR1 and CDR2 from the germline V gene are SGHAT and FQNNGV. This chain's CDR3 is CASRVVTGSSYEQYF. The CDR3, as DNA: TGTGCCAGCAGGGTTGTCACAGGGAGCTCCTACGAGCAGTACTTC.

V is TRBV7-5 and J is TRBJ2-3; the DNA was not used to check the table's D call, TRBD1. TRBV7-5 is a recognized pseudogene. The CDR3 is 16 amino acids. The CDR3, as DNA: TGTGCCAGAAGAGATAGGGGCCAGGGGCCGGTCGCTACGCAGTATTTT. This sequence encodes CARRDRGQGPVATQYF.

The CDR3 DNA follows: TGTGCCAGTAGTAGGGACAACTCCTACGAGCAGTACTTC. Translating gives CASSRDNSYEQYF. The rearrangement uses TRBV19 and TRBJ2-7, with a possible D match to TRBD1 (6 bases). V dropped 4 bases and J dropped 0 bases, with 7 bases sitting between them. The CDR3 length is 13 residues. Germline CDR1 is LNHDA and CDR2 is SQIVND (reference sequence).

This sequence joins TRBV27 and TRBJ1-2; 9 bases align to TRBD1. Germline V lookup: CDR1 MNHEY, CDR2 SMNVEV (reference sequence). The length of the CDR3 is 14 residues. The J segment lost 2 bases and the V segment lost 7 bases, leaving 5 bases of the junction unmatched. The CDR3 coding sequence is TGTGCCAGCACCCCACAGGGGGCGAACTATGGCTACACCTTC. Protein product: CASTPQGANYGYTF.

The CDR3 DNA reads TGTGCCAGCAGCCAAGGCCAGGATCTCGAGCAGTACTTC. This encodes CASSQGQDLEQYF. The chain couples TRBV4-2 to TRBJ2-7; no definite D call. Germline V gene lookup returns CDR1 LGHNA and CDR2 YNFKEQ. V was pared by 1 base and J by 6 bases, with 10 bases between. CDR3 length: 13 amino acids.

The rearrangement joins TRBV6-5 to TRBJ1-1; possible D gene TRBD1, 5 bases. V was clipped by 0 bases and J by 4 bases, with 9 bases between them. CDR1 MNHEY and CDR2 SVGAGI come from the germline V gene. The CDR3 loop spans 14 amino acids. This CDR3 is CASSYSQVRTEAFF. CDR3 nucleotide sequence: TGTGCCAGCAGTTACTCACAGGTCCGCACTGAAGCTTTCTTT.

The chain combines TRBV6-2 or TRBV6-3 with TRBJ2-7; either TRBD1 or TRBD2 may fit D (5 bases each). From germline, CDR1 is MNHEY and CDR2 SVGEGT. The CDR3 covers 12 residues. With 6 bases removed from V and 6 bases from J, the gap between germline ends came to 12 bases. CDR3 protein: CASSRDLGEQYF. The DNA for the CDR3 is TGTGCCAGCAGCCGGGACCTTGGCGAGCAGTACTTC.

The chain recombines TRBV7-2 with TRBJ2-4; D assignment may be TRBD1 or TRBD2 (5 bases each). CDR3 size: 15 residues. The germline gives CDR1 SGHTA, CDR2 FQGNSA. With 2 bases removed from V and 4 bases from J, the gap between germline ends came to 12 bases. The CDR3 loop is CASSLSGSPKNIQYF. In nucleotides, the CDR3 is TGTGCCAGCAGCTTATCAGGGAGTCCAAAAAACATTCAGTACTTC.

The gene calls are TRBV28 and TRBJ1-4; D gene ambiguous. Germline CDR1 reads MDHEN; CDR2 reads SYDVKM. Trimming removed 6 bases from V and 7 bases from J, with 18 bases in between. This CDR3 region has 15 residues. The CDR3 DNA follows: TGTGCCAGCAGGCGTCACCTCCTAGCGGGTGAAAAACTGTTTTTT. Translated: CASRRHLLAGEKLFF.